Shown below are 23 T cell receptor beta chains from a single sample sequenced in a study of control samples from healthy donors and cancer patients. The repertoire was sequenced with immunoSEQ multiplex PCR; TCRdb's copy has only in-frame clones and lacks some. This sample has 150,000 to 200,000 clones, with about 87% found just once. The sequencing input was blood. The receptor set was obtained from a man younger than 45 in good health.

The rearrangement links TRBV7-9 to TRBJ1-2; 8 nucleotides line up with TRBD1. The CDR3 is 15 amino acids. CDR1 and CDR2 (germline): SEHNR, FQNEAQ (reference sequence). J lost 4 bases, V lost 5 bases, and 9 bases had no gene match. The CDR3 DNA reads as TGTGCCAGCAGCACTTCATTTACAGGGGGCTATGGCTACACCTTC. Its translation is CASSTSFTGGYGYTF.

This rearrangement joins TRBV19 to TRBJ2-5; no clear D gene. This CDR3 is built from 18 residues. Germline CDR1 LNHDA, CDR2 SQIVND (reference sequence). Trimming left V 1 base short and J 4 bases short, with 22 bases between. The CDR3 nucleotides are TGTGCCAGTAGTATAGGTCACAGCGACCTTCACCGACCAGAGACCCAGTACTTC. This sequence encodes CASSIGHSDLHRPETQYF.

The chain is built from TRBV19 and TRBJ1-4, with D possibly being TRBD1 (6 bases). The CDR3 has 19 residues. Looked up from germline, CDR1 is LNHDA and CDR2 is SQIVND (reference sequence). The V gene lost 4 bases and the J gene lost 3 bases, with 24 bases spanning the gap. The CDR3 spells CASSRSRGTTLHANEKLFF. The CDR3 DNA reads TGTGCCAGTAGTAGATCGAGGGGGACTACCTTGCATGCTAATGAAAAACTGTTTTTT.

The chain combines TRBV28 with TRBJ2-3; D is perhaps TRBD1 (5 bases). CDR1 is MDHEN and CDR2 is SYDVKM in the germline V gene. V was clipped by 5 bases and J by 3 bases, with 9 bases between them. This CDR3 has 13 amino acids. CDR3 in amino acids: CASSTGPTDTQYF. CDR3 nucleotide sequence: TGTGCCAGCAGTACAGGACCTACAGATACGCAGTATTTT.

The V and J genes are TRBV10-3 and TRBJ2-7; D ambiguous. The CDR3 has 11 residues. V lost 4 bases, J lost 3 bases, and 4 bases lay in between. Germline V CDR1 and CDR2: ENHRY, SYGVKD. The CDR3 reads CAISGDYEQYF. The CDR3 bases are TGTGCCATCAGTGGAGACTACGAGCAGTACTTC.

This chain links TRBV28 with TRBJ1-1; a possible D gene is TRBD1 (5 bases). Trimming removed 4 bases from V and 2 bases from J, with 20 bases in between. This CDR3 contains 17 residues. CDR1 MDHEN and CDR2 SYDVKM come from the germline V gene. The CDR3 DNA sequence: TGTGCCAGCAGTTCCCCTGGGGCGGCCGCTTTTAACACTGAAGCTTTCTTT. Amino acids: CASSSPGAAAFNTEAFF.

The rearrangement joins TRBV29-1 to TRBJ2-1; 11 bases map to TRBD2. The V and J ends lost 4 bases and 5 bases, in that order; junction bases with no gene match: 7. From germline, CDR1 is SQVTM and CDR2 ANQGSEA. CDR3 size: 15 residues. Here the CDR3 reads CSVVVAGGPDNEQFF. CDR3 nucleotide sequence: TGCAGCGTTGTCGTAGCGGGGGGGCCGGACAATGAGCAGTTCTTC.

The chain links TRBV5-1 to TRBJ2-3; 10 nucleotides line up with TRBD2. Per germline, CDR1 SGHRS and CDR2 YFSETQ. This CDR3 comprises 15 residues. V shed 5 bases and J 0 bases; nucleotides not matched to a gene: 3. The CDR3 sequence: CASRLAGVSTDTQYF. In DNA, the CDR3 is TGCGCCAGCAGGCTAGCGGGAGTGAGCACAGATACGCAGTATTTT. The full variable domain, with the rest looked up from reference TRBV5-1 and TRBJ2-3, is KAGVTQTPRYLIKTRGQQVTLSCSPISGHRSVSWYQQTPGQGLQFLFEYFSETQRNKGNFPGRFSGRQFSNSRSEMNVSTLELGDSALYLCASRLAGVSTDTQYFGPGTRLTVL.

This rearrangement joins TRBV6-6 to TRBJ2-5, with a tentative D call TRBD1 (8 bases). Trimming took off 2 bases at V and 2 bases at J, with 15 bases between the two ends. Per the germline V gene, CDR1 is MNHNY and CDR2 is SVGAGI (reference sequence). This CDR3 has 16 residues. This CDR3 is CASSYRDRGGQETQYF. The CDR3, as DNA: TGTGCCAGCAGTTACCGTGACAGGGGAGGGCAAGAGACCCAGTACTTC.

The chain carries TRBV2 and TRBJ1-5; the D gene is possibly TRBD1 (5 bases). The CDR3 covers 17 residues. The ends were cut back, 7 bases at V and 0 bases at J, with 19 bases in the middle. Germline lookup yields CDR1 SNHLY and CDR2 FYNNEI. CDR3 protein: CASTNILTEYSNQPQHF. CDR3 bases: TGTGCCAGCACGAACATATTGACAGAATATAGCAATCAGCCCCAGCATTTT. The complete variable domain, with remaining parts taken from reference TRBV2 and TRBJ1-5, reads EPEVTQTPSHQVTQMGQEVILRCVPISNHLYFYWYRQILGQKVEFLVSFYNNEISEKSEIFDDQFSVERPDGSNFTLKIRSTKLEDSAMYFCASTNILTEYSNQPQHFGDGTRLSIL.

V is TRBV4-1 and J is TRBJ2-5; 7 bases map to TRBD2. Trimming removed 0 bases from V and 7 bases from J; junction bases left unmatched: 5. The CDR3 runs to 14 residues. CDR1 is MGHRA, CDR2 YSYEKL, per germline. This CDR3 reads CASSQESAGWTQYF. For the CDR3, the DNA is TGCGCCAGCAGCCAAGAATCAGCGGGATGGACCCAGTACTTC.

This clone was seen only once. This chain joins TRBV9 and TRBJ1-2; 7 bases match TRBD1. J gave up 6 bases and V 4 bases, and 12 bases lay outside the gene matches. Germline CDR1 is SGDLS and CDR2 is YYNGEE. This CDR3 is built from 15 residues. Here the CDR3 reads CASSRLIDRVHGYTF. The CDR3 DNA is TGTGCCAGCAGCCGCCTCATCGACAGGGTCCATGGCTACACCTTC.

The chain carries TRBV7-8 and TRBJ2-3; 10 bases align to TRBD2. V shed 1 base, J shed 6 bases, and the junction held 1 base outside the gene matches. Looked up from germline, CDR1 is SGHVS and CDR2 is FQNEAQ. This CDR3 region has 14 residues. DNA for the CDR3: TGTGCCAGCAGCTTAGGGACTAGCGGTGATACGCAGTATTTT. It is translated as CASSLGTSGDTQYF.

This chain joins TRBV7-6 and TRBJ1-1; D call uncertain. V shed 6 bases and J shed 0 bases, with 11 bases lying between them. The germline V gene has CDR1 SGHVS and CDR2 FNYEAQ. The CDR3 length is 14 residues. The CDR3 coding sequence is TGTGCCAGCAGGCTAGGGCAGTTGAACACTGAAGCTTTCTTT. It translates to CASRLGQLNTEAFF.

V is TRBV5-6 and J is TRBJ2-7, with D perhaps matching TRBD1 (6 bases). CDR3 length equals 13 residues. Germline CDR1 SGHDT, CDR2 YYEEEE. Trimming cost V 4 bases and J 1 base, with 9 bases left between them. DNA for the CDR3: TGTGCCAGCAGCCTACAGGGTTCCTACGAGCAGTACTTC. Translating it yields CASSLQGSYEQYF.

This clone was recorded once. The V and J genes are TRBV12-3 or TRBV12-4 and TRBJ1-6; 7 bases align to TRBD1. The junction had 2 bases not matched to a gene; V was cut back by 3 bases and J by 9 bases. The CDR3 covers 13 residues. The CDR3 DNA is TGTGCCAGCAGTTTTCAGGGGGGTTCACCCCTCCACTTT. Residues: CASSFQGGSPLHF.

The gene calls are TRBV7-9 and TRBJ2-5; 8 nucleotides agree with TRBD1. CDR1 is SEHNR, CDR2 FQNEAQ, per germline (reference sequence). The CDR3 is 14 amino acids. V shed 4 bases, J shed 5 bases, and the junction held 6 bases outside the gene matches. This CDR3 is CASSSDRGGETQYF. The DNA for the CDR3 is TGTGCCAGCAGCTCCGACAGGGGCGGGGAGACCCAGTACTTC.

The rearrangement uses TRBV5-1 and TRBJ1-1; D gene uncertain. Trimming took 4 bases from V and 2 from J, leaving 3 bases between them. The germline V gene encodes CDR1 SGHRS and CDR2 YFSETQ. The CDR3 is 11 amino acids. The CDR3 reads CASSKNTEAFF. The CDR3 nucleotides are TGCGCCAGCAGCAAAAACACTGAAGCTTTCTTT. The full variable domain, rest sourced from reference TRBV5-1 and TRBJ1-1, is KAGVTQTPRYLIKTRGQQVTLSCSPISGHRSVSWYQQTPGQGLQFLFEYFSETQRNKGNFPGRFSGRQFSNSRSEMNVSTLELGDSALYLCASSKNTEAFFGQGTRLTVV.

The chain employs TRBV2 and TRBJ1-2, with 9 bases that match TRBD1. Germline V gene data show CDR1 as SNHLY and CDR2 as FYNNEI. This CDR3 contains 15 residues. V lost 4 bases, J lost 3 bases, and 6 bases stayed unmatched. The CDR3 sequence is CASSGDRVQDYGYTF. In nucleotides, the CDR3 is TGTGCCAGCAGTGGGGACAGGGTACAAGACTATGGCTACACCTTC.

This CDR3 reads CASSLGASGNTIYF. As DNA, the CDR3 is TGTGCCAGCAGCTTAGGGGCGTCCGGAAACACCATATATTTT. The V call is TRBV7-2, the J call TRBJ1-3; no reliable D call. The CDR3 spans 14 residues. The germline V gene encodes CDR1 SGHTA and CDR2 FQGNSA. Between the trimmed V and J ends, which lost 1 base and 4 bases, there was a span of 8 bases.

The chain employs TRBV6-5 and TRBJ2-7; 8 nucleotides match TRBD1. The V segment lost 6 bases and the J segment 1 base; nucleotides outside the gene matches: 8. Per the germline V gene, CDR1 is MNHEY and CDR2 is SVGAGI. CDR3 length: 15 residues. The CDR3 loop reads CASSSDRDISYEQYF. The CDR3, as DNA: TGTGCCAGCAGCTCGGACAGGGATATTTCCTACGAGCAGTACTTC.

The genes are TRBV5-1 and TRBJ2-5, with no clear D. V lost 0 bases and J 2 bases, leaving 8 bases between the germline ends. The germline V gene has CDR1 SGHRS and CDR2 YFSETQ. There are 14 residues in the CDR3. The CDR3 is CASSLGNLQETQYF. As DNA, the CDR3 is TGCGCCAGCAGCTTGGGGAATCTACAAGAGACCCAGTACTTC.

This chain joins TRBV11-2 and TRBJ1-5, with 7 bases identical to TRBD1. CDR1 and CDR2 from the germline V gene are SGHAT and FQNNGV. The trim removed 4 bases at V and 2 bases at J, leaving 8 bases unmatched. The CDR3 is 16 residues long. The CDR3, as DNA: TGTGCCAGCAGCTCCTCCGGGACAGTGGGCAATCAGCCCCAGCATTTT. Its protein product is CASSSSGTVGNQPQHF.